Following are 25 T cell receptor beta chains from one sample sequenced in a study of patients and donors after allogeneic stem cell transplantation. One entry per CDR3 protein, called by TCRdb with MiXCR from the RT-PCR reads. The table records around 70,000 distinct CDR3 sequences, about 25% of them present only once. The source material was blood, either unsorted or a sorted T cell fraction (not recorded which). Receptors were obtained from a human donor who was either an allogeneic HSCT recipient or a stem cell or donor lymphocyte infusion donor (not recorded which). It is not recorded whose cells these are; they may come from a transplant donor.

This clonotype was seen a few times. The rearrangement links TRBV27 to TRBJ2-1, with TRBD2 matching 8 bases. CDR1 is MNHEY and CDR2 is SMNVEV in the germline V gene (reference sequence). CDR3 length: 13 residues. With 4 bases clipped from V and 6 bases from J, the junction kept 2 bases outside the gene matches. The CDR3 sequence: CASSYGTSNEQFF. The CDR3 DNA sequence: TGTGCCAGCAGTTACGGGACTAGCAATGAGCAGTTCTTC.

This chain connects TRBV5-6 to TRBJ2-7, with 7 bases that match TRBD1. The CDR3 has 13 residues. J was trimmed by 7 bases and V by 8 bases; bases with no gene match: 12. Germline CDR1 reads SGHDT; CDR2 reads YYEEEE. The CDR3 reads CASTRGPGREQYF. CDR3 sequence (DNA): TGTGCCAGTACAAGGGGGCCTGGAAGGGAGCAGTACTTC. Drawing the rest from reference TRBV5-6 and TRBJ2-7, the complete variable domain is DAGVTQSPTHLIKTRGQQVTLRCSPKSGHDTVSWYQQALGQGPQFIFQYYEEEERQRGNFPDRFSGHQFPNYSSELNVNALLLGDSALYLCASTRGPGREQYFGPGTRLTVT.

The gene calls are TRBV4-1 and TRBJ1-4; D might be TRBD1 (5 bases). Trimming stripped 1 base from V and 13 bases from J, with 25 bases between. Germline V CDR1 and CDR2: MGHRA, YSYEKL. CDR3 length: 17 amino acids. CDR3 bases: TGCGCCAGCAGCCAAGTAACATCGAGGGGCGTCTTGGGCGGACTGTTTTTT. Its protein is CASSQVTSRGVLGGLFF.

This clonotype showed up just a few times. The chain links TRBV29-1 to TRBJ1-5, with D possibly being TRBD1 (5 bases). Trimming shortened V by 4 bases and J by 0 bases, and 7 bases separated the two germline ends. CDR1 is SQVTM, CDR2 ANQGSEA, per germline. The CDR3 sequence is 13 residues long. The CDR3 sequence: CSVGDFSNQPQHF. For the CDR3, the DNA is TGCAGCGTTGGGGACTTTAGCAATCAGCCCCAGCATTTT. The variable domain in full, completed from reference TRBV29-1 and TRBJ1-5, reads SAVISQKPSRDICQRGTSLTIQCQVDSQVTMMFWYRQQPGQSLTLIATANQGSEATYESGFVIDKFPISRPNLTFSTLTVSNMSPEDSSIYLCSVGDFSNQPQHFGDGTRLSIL.

The chain links TRBV25-1 to TRBJ2-5; D gene unclear. With 2 bases removed from V and 4 bases from J, the gap between germline ends came to 8 bases. This CDR3 has 13 amino acids. Germline CDR1 is MGHDK and CDR2 is SYGVNS. The CDR3 is CASSEAWRETQYF. DNA for the CDR3: TGTGCCAGCAGTGAAGCGTGGCGAGAGACCCAGTACTTC. Full variable domain (missing parts from reference TRBV25-1 and TRBJ2-5): EADIYQTPRYLVIGTGKKITLECSQTMGHDKMYWYQQDPGMELHLIHYSYGVNSTEKGDLSSESTVSRIRTEHFPLTLESARPSHTSQYLCASSEAWRETQYFGPGTRLLVL.

The chain uses TRBV12-3 or TRBV12-4 and TRBJ1-6; D not certain. With 6 bases removed from V and 0 bases from J, the gap between germline ends came to 12 bases. This CDR3 has 16 amino acids. The CDR3 is CASSHGRISYNSPLHF. The CDR3 nucleotides are TGTGCCAGCAGCCACGGACGGATCTCCTATAATTCACCCCTCCACTTT.

This chain connects TRBV3-1 to TRBJ2-3, with 10 bases lining up with TRBD1. V gave up 3 bases and J gave up 0 bases; unmatched junction bases: 6. Germline V gives CDR1 LGHDT, CDR2 YNNKEL (reference sequence). The CDR3 has 17 amino acids. CDR3 sequence (DNA): TGTGCCAGCAGCCAGGTACCGGGACAGGGGAGCACAGATACGCAGTATTTT. This gives the protein CASSQVPGQGSTDTQYF.

This clonotype was seen only a few times. V gene TRBV29-1 combines with J gene TRBJ1-3; TRBD1 matches 9 bases. Unmatched junction bases numbered 6, after V lost 5 bases and J lost 4 bases. The CDR3 has 14 amino acids. Germline V gives CDR1 SQVTM, CDR2 ANQGSEA. The DNA for the CDR3 is TGCAGCGTTATACAGGGGGCAGGAGGAAACACCATATATTTT. This encodes CSVIQGAGGNTIYF.

This clonotype appeared a few times. DNA of the CDR3: TGCAGCGTTTTGTTGCCCGACAGGGCCTACGAGCAGTACTTC. Translating it yields CSVLLPDRAYEQYF. V is TRBV29-1 and J is TRBJ2-7; 7 bases match TRBD1. V shed 5 bases and J 2 bases; nucleotides not matched to a gene: 9. CDR3 length: 14 amino acids. CDR1 and CDR2 from the germline V gene are SQVTM and ANQGSEA.

The gene calls are TRBV20-1 and TRBJ2-7, with a possible D match to TRBD2 (6 bases). Germline V gene data show CDR1 as DFQATT and CDR2 as SNEGSKA (reference sequence). The CDR3 is 18 residues long. V was pared by 0 bases and J by 0 bases, with 21 bases between. This CDR3 is CSARDLRMSAGSSYEQYF. The CDR3 coding sequence is TGCAGTGCTAGAGATCTTCGAATGTCGGCGGGGAGCTCCTACGAGCAGTACTTC.

J is TRBJ1-3 and V is TRBV7-2, with TRBD1 matching 11 bases. Germline loops: CDR1 SGHTA, CDR2 FQGNSA. The J segment lost 1 base and the V segment lost 4 bases, leaving 6 bases of the junction unmatched. The length of the CDR3 is 17 residues. CDR3 sequence (DNA): TGTGCCAGCAGCTCCTTTGGACAGGGGGCTTCTGGAAACACCATATATTTT. Translation gives CASSSFGQGASGNTIYF.

A few counts support this clonotype. The chain has TRBV20-1 and TRBJ1-4; D not resolved. There are 14 residues in the CDR3. Trimming left V 4 bases short and J 0 bases short, with 9 bases between. Germline values: CDR1 DFQATT, CDR2 SNEGSKA (reference sequence). CDR3 nucleotide sequence: TGCAGTGCTATCCCGGCTGCAACTAATGAAAAACTGTTTTTT. Encoded protein: CSAIPAATNEKLFF.

This chain uses TRBV19 with TRBJ1-2, with 9 bases lining up with TRBD1. The V gene end was trimmed by 4 bases and the J gene end by 8 bases; junction bases not matched to a gene: 5. Germline loops: CDR1 LNHDA, CDR2 SQIVND (reference sequence). CDR3 length: 13 residues. The CDR3 sequence: CASSTGQGYGYTF. The CDR3 DNA is TGTGCCAGTAGTACCGGACAGGGGTACGGCTACACCTTC.

This chain uses TRBV20-1 with TRBJ2-7; 9 bases line up with TRBD1. Germline CDR1 DFQATT, CDR2 SNEGSKA (reference sequence). CDR3 length: 14 amino acids. Trimming took 6 bases from V and 4 from J; bases not matched to a gene: 10. This chain's CDR3 is CSARPGQGGYEQYF. In nucleotides, the CDR3 is TGCAGTGCCCGACCGGGACAGGGTGGATACGAGCAGTACTTC.

The chain employs TRBV12-3 or TRBV12-4 and TRBJ1-1, with TRBD1 matching 7 bases. The V segment lost 5 bases and the J segment 7 bases; nucleotides outside the gene matches: 4. The CDR3 totals 12 residues. CDR3 nucleotides: TGTGCCAGCAGTCCGGGGACAGTTGAAGCTTTCTTT. This gives the protein CASSPGTVEAFF.

This clonotype was detected only a few times. V is TRBV12-3 or TRBV12-4 and J is TRBJ1-2; 12 bases fit TRBD1. CDR3 length: 16 amino acids. The V segment lost 2 bases and the J segment 6 bases; nucleotides outside the gene matches: 7. The CDR3 nucleotides are TGTGCCAGCAGTTTAACGAAGGGACAGGGGGCTAATGGCTACACCTTC. Translated: CASSLTKGQGANGYTF.

This clonotype was seen a few times. The chain is built from TRBV4-2 and TRBJ2-2, with 11 bases fitting TRBD2. Trimming cost V 1 base and J 4 bases; bases outside gene matches: 17. This CDR3 comprises 21 residues. Germline V CDR1 and CDR2: LGHNA, YNFKEQ. This CDR3 reads CASSQAVPLTSGSPSTGELFF. The CDR3 DNA reads as TGTGCCAGCAGCCAAGCGGTCCCCCTTACTAGCGGGAGTCCTAGCACCGGGGAGCTGTTTTTT.

This clonotype occurred a few times. J is TRBJ1-3 and V is TRBV10-3, with 8 bases matching TRBD1. This CDR3 comprises 15 residues. The V gene's germline CDR1 is ENHRY and CDR2 SYGVKD. The J segment lost 4 bases and the V segment lost 3 bases, leaving 5 bases of the junction unmatched. The CDR3 DNA is TGTGCCATCAGTGACCGACAGGGGACGGGAAACACCATATATTTT. As protein: CAISDRQGTGNTIYF.

This clonotype was seen a handful of times. The genes are TRBV25-1 and TRBJ1-4; D is possibly TRBD1 (5 bases). In germline, CDR1 is MGHDK, CDR2 SYGVNS. Trimming removed 5 bases from V and 5 bases from J, with 12 bases in between. The CDR3 is 14 residues long. CDR3: CASSPAGGNEKLFF. Here the CDR3 DNA reads TGTGCCAGCAGTCCCGCGGGGGGGAATGAAAAACTGTTTTTT. Full variable domain (missing parts from reference TRBV25-1 and TRBJ1-4): EADIYQTPRYLVIGTGKKITLECSQTMGHDKMYWYQQDPGMELHLIHYSYGVNSTEKGDLSSESTVSRIRTEHFPLTLESARPSHTSQYLCASSPAGGNEKLFFGSGTQLSVL.

The V gene is TRBV7-9, the J gene TRBJ2-2; D is ambiguous. This CDR3 is 11 amino acids long. Trimming took off 6 bases at V and 7 bases at J, with 6 bases between the two ends. Germline V gives CDR1 SEHNR, CDR2 FQNEAQ (reference sequence). The CDR3: CASRSFGELFF. The CDR3 DNA sequence: TGTGCCAGCAGGTCCTTCGGGGAGCTGTTTTTT.

This clonotype was detected a few times. The rearrangement uses TRBV6-2 or TRBV6-3 and TRBJ1-5; 7 bases are a match to TRBD1. The junction had 8 bases not matched to a gene; V was cut back by 6 bases and J by 3 bases. Germline V gene data show CDR1 as MNHEY and CDR2 as SVGEGT. CDR3 size: 15 residues. CDR3 in DNA: TGTGCCAGCAGACGACAGGGTGGTTACAATCAGCCCCAGCATTTT. It codes for CASRRQGGYNQPQHF.

This chain uses TRBV4-2 with TRBJ2-5; D perhaps matches TRBD1 (5 bases). The germline V gene encodes CDR1 LGHNA and CDR2 YNFKEQ. This CDR3 has 15 amino acids. Trimming shortened V by 2 bases and J by 5 bases, and 15 bases separated the two germline ends. This CDR3 is CASSQPSQGGETQYF. The CDR3 region has the DNA TGTGCCAGCAGCCAACCCTCGCAGGGTGGCGAGACCCAGTACTTC.

This clonotype has a handful of counts. The chain has TRBV20-1 and TRBJ1-1; D remains unclear. This CDR3 comprises 12 residues. Germline assignment: CDR1 DFQATT and CDR2 SNEGSKA (reference sequence). The germline V and J ends were trimmed by 1 base and 0 bases, with 3 bases remaining between them. CDR3 nucleotides: TGCAGTGCTAGAGCCGTGAACACTGAAGCTTTCTTT. This gives the protein CSARAVNTEAFF.

CDR3 sequence (DNA): TGCAGTGCTAGGGGACAGGGGAATGGCTACACCTTC. Its protein is CSARGQGNGYTF. The chain has TRBV20-1 and TRBJ1-2; 10 nucleotides agree with TRBD1. J was trimmed by 6 bases and V by 3 bases; bases with no gene match: 1. The CDR3 is 12 residues long. CDR1 is DFQATT, CDR2 SNEGSKA, per germline (reference sequence).

The CDR3 sequence: CSVVNEQFF. CDR3 bases: TGCAGCGTTGTCAATGAGCAGTTCTTC. The gene calls are TRBV29-1 and TRBJ2-1; D uncertain. There are 9 residues in the CDR3. Between the trimmed V and J ends, which lost 4 bases and 6 bases, there was a span of 1 base. CDR1 and CDR2 (germline): SQVTM, ANQGSEA.